The TCR beta chain under discussion was sequenced for a study of OX40 agonist ivuxolimab in advanced cancers. This clone was observed a single time. CDR1 is SNHLY and CDR2 is FYNNEI in the germline V gene. The junction had 7 bases not matched to a gene; V was cut back by 5 bases and J by 7 bases. This CDR3 contains 15 residues. Only in-frame clones appear in the TCRdb table, and some are missing; sequencing was by immunoSEQ multiplex PCR. The table includes tens of thousands of clones, about 86% detected once. The chain has TRBV2 and TRBJ2-1, with TRBD2 matching over 11 bases. The material was CD4+ or CD8+ T cells sorted from blood, obtained in a trial of the OX40 agonist ivuxolimab. The receptor was isolated from an adult with an advanced solid tumor such as melanoma, head and neck, liver or kidney cancer. CDR3 loop: CASSNSGGALNEQFF. The CDR3 nucleotides read TGTGCCAGCAGTAATAGCGGGGGGGCCTTGAATGAGCAGTTCTTC.